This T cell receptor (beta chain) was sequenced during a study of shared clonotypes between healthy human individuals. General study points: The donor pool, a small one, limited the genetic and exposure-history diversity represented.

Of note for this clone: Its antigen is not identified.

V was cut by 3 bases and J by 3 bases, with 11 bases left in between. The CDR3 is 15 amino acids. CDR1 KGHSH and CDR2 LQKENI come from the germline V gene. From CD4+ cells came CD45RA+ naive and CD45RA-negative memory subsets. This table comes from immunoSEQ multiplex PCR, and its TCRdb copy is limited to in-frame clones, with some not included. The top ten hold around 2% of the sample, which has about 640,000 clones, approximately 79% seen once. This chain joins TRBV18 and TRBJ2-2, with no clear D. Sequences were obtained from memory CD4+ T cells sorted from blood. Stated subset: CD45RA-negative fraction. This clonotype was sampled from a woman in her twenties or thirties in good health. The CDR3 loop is CASSPPGSDTGELFF. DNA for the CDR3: TGTGCCAGCTCACCTCCGGGTTCGGACACCGGGGAGCTGTTTTTT.